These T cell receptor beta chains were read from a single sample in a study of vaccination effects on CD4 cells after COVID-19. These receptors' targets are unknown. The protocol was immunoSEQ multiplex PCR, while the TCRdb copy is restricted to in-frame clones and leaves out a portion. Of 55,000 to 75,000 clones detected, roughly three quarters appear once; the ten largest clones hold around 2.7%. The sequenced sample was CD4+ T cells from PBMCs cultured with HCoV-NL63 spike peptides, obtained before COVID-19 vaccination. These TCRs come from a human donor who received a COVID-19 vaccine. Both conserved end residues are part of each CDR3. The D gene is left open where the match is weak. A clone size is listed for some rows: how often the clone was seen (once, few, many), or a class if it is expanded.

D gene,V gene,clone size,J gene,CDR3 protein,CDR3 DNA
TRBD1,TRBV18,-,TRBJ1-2,CASSPGTADNYGYTF,TGTGCCAGCTCACCCGGGACAGCAGACAACTATGGCTACACCTTC
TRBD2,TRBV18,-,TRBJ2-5,CASSPSTSGGGETQYF,TGTGCCAGCTCACCTTCGACTAGCGGCGGTGGAGAGACCCAGTACTTC
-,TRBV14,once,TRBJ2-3,CASSYFTDTQYF,TGTGCCAGCAGCTATTTTACAGATACGCAGTATTTT
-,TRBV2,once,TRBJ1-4,CASSEGGPNEKLFF,TGTGCCAGCAGTGAAGGGGGTCCTAATGAAAAACTGTTTTTT
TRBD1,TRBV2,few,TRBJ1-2,CASRGDREDGYTF,TGTGCCAGCAGGGGGGACAGGGAAGATGGCTACACCTTC
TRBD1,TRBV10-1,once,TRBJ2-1,CASSRDRDLSYNEQFF,TGCGCCAGCAGCCGGGACAGGGACTTATCCTACAATGAGCAGTTCTTC
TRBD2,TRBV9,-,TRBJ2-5,CASSLELAGSGETQYF,TGTGCCAGCTCTTTGGAGCTAGCGGGGAGCGGGGAGACCCAGTACTTC
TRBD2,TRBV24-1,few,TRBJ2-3,CATSDVGTSGGYTQYF,TGTGCCACCAGTGATGTCGGGACTAGCGGGGGCTATACGCAGTATTTT
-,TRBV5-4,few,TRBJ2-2,CASSLLNTGELFF,TGTGCCAGCAGCTTGCTGAACACCGGGGAGCTGTTTTTT
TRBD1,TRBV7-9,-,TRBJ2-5,CASSWDRWKETQYF,TGTGCCAGCAGCTGGGACAGGTGGAAAGAGACCCAGTACTTC
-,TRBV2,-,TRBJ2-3,CASSERGVWEDTQYF,TGTGCCAGCAGTGAGAGGGGGGTATGGGAGGATACGCAGTATTTT
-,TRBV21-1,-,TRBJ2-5,CASSKTSGGAGETQYF,TGTGCCAGCAGCAAAACTAGCGGGGGGGCAGGAGAGACCCAGTACTTC
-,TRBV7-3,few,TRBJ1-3,CASSAVSGNTIYF,TGTGCCAGCAGCGCCGTCTCTGGAAACACCATATATTTT
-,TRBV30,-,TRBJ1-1,CAWKGLGTEAFF,TGTGCCTGGAAGGGGCTTGGCACTGAAGCTTTCTTT
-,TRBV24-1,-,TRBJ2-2,CATSDLRAGQSNPFNTGELFF,TGTGCCACCAGTGATTTGCGGGCGGGACAGTCGAACCCTTTCAACACCGGGGAGCTGTTTTTT
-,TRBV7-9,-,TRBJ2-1,CASSLKEIQFF,TGTGCCAGCAGCTTGAAGGAAATTCAGTTCTTC